This is a list of T cell receptor beta chains from one sample in a study of T-cell memory formation after mild COVID-19. MiXCR, applied by TCRdb to the 5' RACE reads, yields one record per CDR3 protein. The data contain hundreds of thousands of distinct CDR3 sequences, roughly 23% of them seen just once; the ten biggest clones take up about 12%. The specimen was PBMCs or a T cell subset sorted from them (not recorded which). These TCRs come from an adult woman who had mild COVID-19 (a few samples of this study predate the infection). Cell type and time point are not known. Both conserved end residues are part of each CDR3. Fields, in order: V gene, D gene, clone size, J gene, CDR3 protein, CDR3 DNA. The D gene is left open where the match is weak. Clone size, where shown, is once, few, many, or a class for clones that have expanded.

V gene: TRBV4-1
D gene: TRBD1
clone size: .
J gene: TRBJ1-6
CDR3 protein: CASSQAQGGTRNSPLHF
CDR3 DNA: TGCGCCAGCAGCCAAGCCCAGGGGGGCACCAGGAATTCACCCCTCCACTTT

V gene: TRBV12-3/TRBV12-4
D gene: .
clone size: .
J gene: TRBJ2-7
CDR3 protein: CASSTPGPVYEQYF
CDR3 DNA: TGTGCCAGCAGTACACCGGGACCGGTTTACGAGCAGTACTTC

V gene: TRBV30
D gene: .
clone size: .
J gene: TRBJ2-3
CDR3 protein: CAFGILGPTDTQYF
CDR3 DNA: TGTGCCTTCGGCATACTTGGCCCTACAGATACGCAGTATTTT

V gene: TRBV7-9
D gene: .
clone size: few
J gene: TRBJ2-7
CDR3 protein: CASSLVNQGRYEQYF
CDR3 DNA: TGTGCCAGCAGCTTAGTAAATCAGGGACGCTACGAGCAGTACTTC

V gene: TRBV7-9
D gene: TRBD2
clone size: few
J gene: TRBJ2-7
CDR3 protein: CASSADPGLAGYEQYF
CDR3 DNA: TGTGCCAGCAGCGCCGATCCCGGACTAGCGGGCTACGAGCAGTACTTC

V gene: TRBV7-5
D gene: .
clone size: .
J gene: TRBJ2-3
CDR3 protein: CISVSEAYTGITDTQYF
CDR3 DNA: .

V gene: TRBV9
D gene: TRBD1
clone size: .
J gene: TRBJ2-1
CDR3 protein: CASSVGGAGGYNEQFF
CDR3 DNA: TGTGCCAGCAGCGTAGGCGGTGCAGGGGGATACAATGAGCAGTTCTTC

V gene: TRBV18
D gene: .
clone size: .
J gene: TRBJ2-7
CDR3 protein: CASSSVRPLGGFGEQYF
CDR3 DNA: TGTGCCAGCTCAAGTGTTCGACCCCTGGGGGGTTTTGGCGAGCAGTACTTC

V gene: TRBV12-3/TRBV12-4
D gene: TRBD2
clone size: once
J gene: TRBJ2-7
CDR3 protein: CASTLTFAGVGEQYF
CDR3 DNA: TGTGCCAGCACCCTCACTTTTGCGGGGGTGGGCGAGCAGTACTTC

V gene: TRBV7-8
D gene: .
clone size: .
J gene: TRBJ1-5
CDR3 protein: CASSSNRERSNQPQHF
CDR3 DNA: TGTGCCAGCAGCTCCAACAGGGAAAGGAGCAATCAGCCCCAGCATTTT

V gene: TRBV25-1
D gene: .
clone size: .
J gene: TRBJ2-6
CDR3 protein: CASSEFGSSGAGANVLTF
CDR3 DNA: TGTGCCAGCAGTGAATTCGGCAGCTCCGGGGCAGGGGCCAACGTCCTGACTTTC

V gene: TRBV29-1
D gene: .
clone size: many
J gene: TRBJ1-2
CDR3 protein: CSVARDTQNYGYTF
CDR3 DNA: TGCAGCGTTGCCCGGGACACACAAAACTATGGCTACACCTTC

V gene: TRBV7-2
D gene: .
clone size: few
J gene: TRBJ1-2
CDR3 protein: CASSPDKYGYTF
CDR3 DNA: TGTGCCAGCAGCCCCGACAAGTATGGCTACACCTTC

V gene: TRBV4-1
D gene: .
clone size: few
J gene: TRBJ2-1
CDR3 protein: CASSQDHGQPWNEQFF
CDR3 DNA: TGCGCCAGCAGCCAAGATCATGGTCAACCGTGGAATGAGCAGTTCTTC

V gene: TRBV4-1
D gene: TRBD2
clone size: once
J gene: TRBJ2-3
CDR3 protein: CASSQGGLAGYTDTQYF
CDR3 DNA: TGCGCCAGCAGCCAAGGGGGTCTAGCGGGGTACACAGATACGCAGTATTTT

V gene: TRBV7-9
D gene: .
clone size: many
J gene: TRBJ2-5
CDR3 protein: CASSLASGQETQYF
CDR3 DNA: TGTGCCAGCAGCTTAGCCTCCGGACAAGAGACCCAGTACTTC

V gene: TRBV7-9
D gene: .
clone size: .
J gene: TRBJ1-1
CDR3 protein: CASSPDSPIENTEAFF
CDR3 DNA: TGTGCCAGCAGCCCCGACAGCCCCATAGAGAACACTGAAGCTTTCTTT

V gene: TRBV30
D gene: .
clone size: few
J gene: TRBJ2-7
CDR3 protein: CACDSNRDSYEQYF
CDR3 DNA: TGTGCCTGCGACTCAAACAGGGACTCCTACGAGCAGTACTTC

V gene: TRBV12-3/TRBV12-4
D gene: .
clone size: many
J gene: TRBJ2-2
CDR3 protein: CASSLTANTGELFF
CDR3 DNA: TGTGCCAGCAGCTTGACTGCGAACACCGGGGAGCTGTTTTTT

V gene: TRBV6-5
D gene: TRBD1
clone size: .
J gene: TRBJ2-2
CDR3 protein: CASSYPGTGDYTGELFF
CDR3 DNA: TGTGCCAGCAGTTACCCCGGGACAGGGGATTACACCGGGGAGCTGTTTTTT

V gene: TRBV6-6
D gene: .
clone size: few
J gene: TRBJ2-7
CDR3 protein: CASSRPGLAPYEQYF
CDR3 DNA: TGTGCCAGCAGTCGTCCGGGACTGGCACCCTACGAGCAGTACTTC

V gene: TRBV7-2
D gene: TRBD2
clone size: few
J gene: TRBJ2-1
CDR3 protein: CASSLDLAGGGNEQFF
CDR3 DNA: TGTGCCAGCAGCTTAGATCTAGCGGGAGGGGGCAATGAGCAGTTCTTC

V gene: TRBV10-3
D gene: TRBD1
clone size: few
J gene: TRBJ2-7
CDR3 protein: CAISESDGTGANEQYF
CDR3 DNA: TGTGCCATCAGTGAGTCTGATGGGACAGGGGCTAACGAGCAGTACTTC

V gene: TRBV3-1
D gene: .
clone size: .
J gene: TRBJ1-1
CDR3 protein: CASSQSKSNTEAFF
CDR3 DNA: TGTGCCAGCAGCCAATCTAAAAGTAACACTGAAGCTTTCTTT

V gene: TRBV6-5
D gene: .
clone size: .
J gene: TRBJ2-3
CDR3 protein: CASRHSGAGTDTQYF
CDR3 DNA: TGTGCCAGCAGACATAGCGGCGCCGGGACAGATACGCAGTATTTT

V gene: TRBV20-1
D gene: TRBD2
clone size: .
J gene: TRBJ2-1
CDR3 protein: CSASTGGGYNEQFF
CDR3 DNA: TGCAGTGCTAGTACCGGCGGGGGCTACAATGAGCAGTTCTTC

V gene: TRBV6-6
D gene: TRBD1
clone size: .
J gene: TRBJ2-7
CDR3 protein: CASNTQGAKEQYF
CDR3 DNA: TGTGCCAGCAATACACAGGGGGCGAAAGAGCAGTACTTC

V gene: TRBV24-1
D gene: .
clone size: few
J gene: TRBJ2-3
CDR3 protein: CASGPGDQNTDTQYF
CDR3 DNA: TGTGCCAGCGGACCGGGAGACCAGAACACAGATACGCAGTATTTT

V gene: TRBV7-2
D gene: .
clone size: .
J gene: TRBJ2-1
CDR3 protein: CASSLALTGTYNEQFF
CDR3 DNA: TGTGCCAGCAGCTTAGCCCTGACAGGAACCTACAATGAGCAGTTCTTC

V gene: TRBV2
D gene: .
clone size: .
J gene: TRBJ2-3
CDR3 protein: CASNPRDIGTDTQYF
CDR3 DNA: TGTGCCTCAAATCCCCGGGACATTGGCACAGATACGCAGTATTTT

V gene: TRBV2
D gene: .
clone size: few
J gene: TRBJ1-6
CDR3 protein: CASSHPPGRMNNSPLHF
CDR3 DNA: TGTGCCAGCAGTCACCCCCCTGGACGGATGAATAATTCACCCCTCCACTTT

V gene: TRBV5-1
D gene: .
clone size: few
J gene: TRBJ2-2
CDR3 protein: CASSQTPTNGELFF
CDR3 DNA: TGCGCCAGCAGCCAAACCCCGACGAACGGGGAGCTGTTTTTT

V gene: TRBV7-9
D gene: .
clone size: few
J gene: TRBJ2-7
CDR3 protein: CASSLGRQGTYEQYF
CDR3 DNA: TGTGCCAGCAGCTTAGGACGCCAGGGGACCTACGAGCAGTACTTC

V gene: TRBV20-1
D gene: .
clone size: .
J gene: TRBJ2-2
CDR3 protein: CSARVRGINTGELFF
CDR3 DNA: TGCAGTGCTAGAGTTCGGGGGATCAACACCGGGGAGCTGTTTTTT

V gene: TRBV5-5
D gene: TRBD1
clone size: .
J gene: TRBJ1-6
CDR3 protein: CASSLVWTGDSPLHF
CDR3 DNA: TGTGCCAGCAGCTTGGTCTGGACAGGGGATTCACCCCTCCACTTT

V gene: TRBV29-1
D gene: .
clone size: .
J gene: TRBJ2-3
CDR3 protein: CSVEGADLGRDTQYF
CDR3 DNA: TGCAGCGTTGAAGGGGCGGATTTAGGACGAGATACGCAGTATTTT

V gene: TRBV4-3
D gene: TRBD2
clone size: .
J gene: TRBJ2-5
CDR3 protein: CASSPERDERETKYF
CDR3 DNA: TGCGCCAGCAGCCCTGAGCGGGACGAAAGGGAGACCAAGTACTTC